Below, 30 T cell receptor beta chains from the same sample are listed, as sequenced in a study of identical twins. One entry per CDR3 protein results from TCRdb running MiXCR on the 5' RACE reads. There are about 450,000 distinct CDR3 sequences in the sample; less than 20% occur only once, and 12% lies in the top ten. The sample comprised naive T cells sorted from blood. The receptors were sampled from a man aged 50-59 years in good health.

On this clonotype: Germline is not matched at one junction end, which may reflect a read error. V usage is TRBV4-3 and J usage is TRBJ1-1; the D gene is possibly TRBD1 (5 bases). The CDR3 runs 14 residues. From germline, CDR1 is LGHNA and CDR2 YSLEER. In nucleotides, the CDR3 is TGCGCCAGCGGCCAAGTAGGGACGAACACTGAAGCTTTCTTT. It encodes CASGQVGTNTEAFF.

V gene TRBV20-1 combines with J gene TRBJ2-4; D may be TRBD1 (6 bases). From germline, CDR1 is DFQATT and CDR2 SNEGSKA (reference sequence). Trimming cost V 6 bases and J 6 bases, with 15 bases left between them. The CDR3 sequence is 13 residues long. The CDR3 coding sequence is TGCAGTGCGATCAGACAGGCTGGAAACATTCAGTACTTC. Amino acids: CSAIRQAGNIQYF.

This clonotype came up many times. This rearrangement joins TRBV10-3 to TRBJ1-1; D may be TRBD1 (5 bases). The V and J ends lost 8 bases and 3 bases respectively, with 13 bases between them. The CDR3 is made up of 13 amino acids. Germline V lookup: CDR1 ENHRY, CDR2 SYGVKD. The DNA for the CDR3 is TGTGCCATCCGGGACCGCTGGGACACTGAAGCTTTCTTT. Translating it yields CAIRDRWDTEAFF.

The gene calls are TRBV7-9 and TRBJ1-1, with unresolved D. CDR1 is SEHNR and CDR2 is FQNEAQ in the germline V gene (reference sequence). Trimming pared 3 bases from V and 0 bases from J, leaving 11 bases between. The CDR3 totals 15 residues. The CDR3 DNA sequence: TGTGCCAGCAGCTTGCGGAGCCCGCTGAACACTGAAGCTTTCTTT. Translation: CASSLRSPLNTEAFF.

V and J are TRBV10-3 and TRBJ2-7, with D uncertain. V lost 9 bases, J lost 2 bases, and 17 bases lay in between. Germline CDR1 and CDR2: ENHRY and SYGVKD. CDR3 size: 14 residues. The CDR3 coding sequence is TGTGCCATAAGCCCCACTGGGATTGCCTACGAGCAGTACTTC. Its translation is CAISPTGIAYEQYF.

The chain carries TRBV11-2 and TRBJ2-5; 8 bases match TRBD2. The junction had 9 bases not matched to a gene; V was cut back by 7 bases and J by 2 bases. The CDR3 runs 15 residues. CDR1 is SGHAT and CDR2 is FQNNGV in the germline V gene. The CDR3 sequence is CASKTERGLQETQYF. CDR3 sequence (DNA): TGTGCCAGCAAAACTGAGCGGGGGTTACAAGAGACCCAGTACTTC.

In its sample, this clonotype was seen a few times. This CDR3 is CASSSRLTGNEQFF. The CDR3 DNA sequence: TGTGCCAGCAGCTCACGCCTAACAGGGAATGAGCAGTTCTTC. The chain carries TRBV7-2 and TRBJ2-1, with TRBD1 as a possible D gene (6 bases). Between the trimmed V and J ends, which lost 4 bases and 7 bases, there was a span of 14 bases. CDR1 and CDR2 from the germline V gene are SGHTA and FQGNSA. The CDR3 is 14 residues long.

This clonotype was recorded many times. The V gene is TRBV3-1, the J gene TRBJ2-5; 10 bases are a match to TRBD2. Germline V gene data show CDR1 as LGHDT and CDR2 as YNNKEL (reference sequence). Trimming at V came to 4 bases and at J to 9 bases, leaving 14 bases not matched to a gene. The length of the CDR3 is 16 residues. DNA of the CDR3: TGTGCCAGCAGCCGTTTCCGGACTAGCGGCTTGGGGGCCCAGTACTTC. Translating gives CASSRFRTSGLGAQYF.

The V call is TRBV9, the J call TRBJ2-3; D possibly corresponds to TRBD1 (5 bases). The CDR3 runs 15 residues. Per the germline V gene, CDR1 is SGDLS and CDR2 is YYNGEE. The V and J ends lost 0 bases and 6 bases respectively, with 14 bases between them. The CDR3 is CASSVEGSPRDTQYF. DNA of the CDR3: TGTGCCAGCAGCGTAGAGGGGTCCCCCAGGGATACGCAGTATTTT.

This clonotype was detected only a few times. This rearrangement joins TRBV7-9 to TRBJ2-3; D may be TRBD2 (6 bases). The V end was cut by 3 bases, the J end by 2 bases, with 9 bases between. This CDR3 comprises 14 residues. Germline V gene lookup returns CDR1 SEHNR and CDR2 FQNEAQ (reference sequence). CDR3 in amino acids: CASSLAGFTDTQYF. The CDR3 nucleotides read TGTGCCAGCAGCTTGGCGGGATTCACAGATACGCAGTATTTT.

This clonotype occurred a few times. The J gene is TRBJ2-6, the V gene TRBV20-1, with D unclear. V lost 1 base and J lost 2, with 3 bases in between. The CDR3 covers 13 residues. Germline CDR1 reads DFQATT; CDR2 reads SNEGSKA (reference sequence). This CDR3 is CSARGPGANVLTF. In DNA form, the CDR3 reads TGCAGTGCTAGAGGGCCTGGGGCCAACGTCCTGACTTTC.

The rearrangement links TRBV7-9 to TRBJ2-7; D possibly corresponds to TRBD2 (5 bases). The CDR3 has 14 amino acids. V dropped 5 bases and J dropped 2 bases, with 13 bases sitting between them. Germline CDR1 SEHNR, CDR2 FQNEAQ (reference sequence). CDR3 DNA: TGTGCCAGCAGCCCCCGCGGGCCGACCTACGAGCAGTACTTC. Its translation is CASSPRGPTYEQYF.

Ten or more counts support this clonotype. The chain couples TRBV6-1 to TRBJ2-3; 11 bases map to TRBD2. Germline-derived CDR1 and CDR2 are MNHNS and SASEGT. J lost 5 bases, V lost 6 bases, and 16 bases had no gene match. The CDR3 runs to 18 residues. The CDR3 nucleotides read TGTGCCAGCAGACCCCGACCCTTACTAGCGGGGGTCCGAGATACGCAGTATTTT. This gives the protein CASRPRPLLAGVRDTQYF.

This clonotype turned up a few times. The gene calls are TRBV12-3 or TRBV12-4 and TRBJ1-3, with D maybe TRBD1 (6 bases). V lost 3 bases and J 4 bases, leaving 13 bases between the germline ends. This CDR3 is built from 15 residues. The CDR3 DNA is TGTGCCAGCAGTTTTGGGGGGGCGCGGGGAAACACCATATATTTT. Encoded protein: CASSFGGARGNTIYF.

This clonotype occurred a few times. The chain uses TRBV12-3 or TRBV12-4 and TRBJ2-5; possible D gene TRBD1, 6 bases. V dropped 0 bases and J dropped 2 bases, with 10 bases sitting between them. The CDR3 consists of 15 residues. CDR3 DNA sequence: TGTGCCAGCAGTTTAGCCAGGGACATTCAAGAGACCCAGTACTTC. Amino acids: CASSLARDIQETQYF.

In its sample, this clonotype was seen many times. This chain links TRBV24-1 with TRBJ2-7; 9 bases agree with TRBD1. With 2 bases clipped from V and 6 bases from J, the junction kept 7 bases outside the gene matches. Germline V gives CDR1 KGHDR, CDR2 SFDVKD. This CDR3 spans 15 amino acids. For the CDR3, the DNA is TGTGCCACCAGTGATTCCGGGACAGGGTTCCGCGAGCAGTACTTC. The encoded protein is CATSDSGTGFREQYF.

The chain couples TRBV4-3 to TRBJ1-4, with D possibly TRBD1 on 6 matching bases. The CDR3 consists of 16 residues. Germline CDR1 is LGHNA and CDR2 is YSLEER. Between the trimmed V and J ends, which lost 8 bases and 3 bases, there was a span of 19 bases. CDR3: CASGQTGSGPNEKLFF. The DNA for the CDR3 is TGCGCCAGCGGACAGACAGGTTCAGGACCTAATGAAAAACTGTTTTTT.

This clonotype has at least ten counts. This sequence joins TRBV29-1 and TRBJ2-3; no definite D call. Germline CDR1 is SQVTM and CDR2 is ANQGSEA. Trimming took off 7 bases at V and 2 bases at J, with 13 bases between the two ends. The CDR3 is 13 amino acids. The CDR3 region has the DNA TGCAGCGCGGTGAGGCTTCTCACAGATACGCAGTATTTT. It translates to CSAVRLLTDTQYF.

Only a few counts were recorded for this clonotype. An end of the junction does not agree with germline; a read error may underlie this. The chain couples TRBV12-3 or TRBV12-4 to TRBJ1-2; the match to TRBD1 covers 7 bases. The CDR3 is made up of 13 amino acids. The CDR3 DNA follows: TGTGCCAGCAGCGATGTGACAGGGCCTTTCATTACTTTC. The encoded protein is CASSDVTGPFITF.

Many counts were recorded for this clonotype. The chain combines TRBV29-1 with TRBJ2-7; the D is unclear. Germline V lookup: CDR1 SQVTM, CDR2 ANQGSEA. Trimming removed 3 bases from V and 0 bases from J, with 9 bases in between. The CDR3 consists of 13 residues. As DNA, the CDR3 is TGCAGCGTTGAGGGTCAGAGCTCCTACGAGCAGTACTTC. Its protein is CSVEGQSSYEQYF.

CDR3 sequence (DNA): TGCGCCAGCAGCGACGACAGGGGATTTAATGAAAAACTGTTTTTT. Its translation: CASSDDRGFNEKLFF. V usage is TRBV5-1 and J usage is TRBJ1-4; 8 bases map to TRBD1. The J segment lost 4 bases and the V segment lost 4 bases, leaving 6 bases of the junction unmatched. The CDR3 loop spans 15 amino acids. The germline gives CDR1 SGHRS, CDR2 YFSETQ.

The V gene is TRBV12-3 or TRBV12-4, the J gene TRBJ2-1; 10 bases are a match to TRBD1. This CDR3 has 20 residues. V trimming: 7 bases; J trimming: 0 bases; junction bases outside the gene matches: 18. The CDR3 nucleotides are TGTGCCAGCAACGTCCCGGGACAGGGGACTAGAGCGGGCTCCTACAATGAGCAGTTCTTC. Protein: CASNVPGQGTRAGSYNEQFF.

The genes are TRBV6-1 and TRBJ2-2; 9 bases are shared with TRBD1. The V segment lost 6 bases and the J segment 4 bases; nucleotides outside the gene matches: 3. The CDR3 has 14 residues. From germline, CDR1 is MNHNS and CDR2 SASEGT. The CDR3 DNA sequence: TGTGCCAGCAGGCTACAGGGGGCCACCGGGGAGCTGTTTTTT. Translating gives CASRLQGATGELFF.

This clonotype has a count of ten or more. V is TRBV5-1 and J is TRBJ2-7, with D perhaps being TRBD1 or TRBD2 (5 bases each). This CDR3 region has 15 residues. The germline V gene has CDR1 SGHRS and CDR2 YFSETQ. Trimming stripped 0 bases from V and 2 bases from J, with 12 bases between. The CDR3 region is CASSLEPGRTYEQYF. The CDR3 DNA sequence: TGCGCCAGCAGCTTGGAACCGGGACGGACCTACGAGCAGTACTTC.

The sample holds many counts of this clonotype. The chain is built from TRBV7-8 and TRBJ1-2; tentative D call: TRBD1 (6 bases). Trimming took 2 bases from V and 6 from J, leaving 13 bases between them. The CDR3 runs to 14 residues. The germline V gene encodes CDR1 SGHVS and CDR2 FQNEAQ. CDR3 nucleotide sequence: TGTGCCAGCAGCTTACCGGGGGCGCAAGATGGCTACACCTTC. This codes for CASSLPGAQDGYTF. Together with reference TRBV7-8 and TRBJ1-2, the CDR3 gives the full variable domain: GAGVSQSPRYKVAKRGQDVALRCDPISGHVSLFWYQQALGQGPEFLTYFQNEAQLDKSGLPSDRFFAERPEGSVSTLKIQRTQQEDSAVYLCASSLPGAQDGYTFGSGTRLTVV.

This sequence joins TRBV18 and TRBJ2-5; D is uncertain. Germline loops: CDR1 KGHSH, CDR2 LQKENI. V was pared by 3 bases and J by 1 base, with 12 bases between. This CDR3 region has 15 residues. The CDR3 DNA reads TGTGCCAGCTCACCGGTGATGATGAGCCAAGAGACCCAGTACTTC. It specifies CASSPVMMSQETQYF.

This clonotype was counted many times. The V call is TRBV10-3, the J call TRBJ2-1; the D is unclear. Germline-derived CDR1 and CDR2 are ENHRY and SYGVKD. V shed 4 bases and J shed 9 bases, with 13 bases lying between them. This CDR3 has 13 residues. CDR3 in amino acids: CAISVGPPGEQFF. CDR3 nucleotide sequence: TGTGCCATCAGTGTCGGTCCACCCGGTGAGCAGTTCTTC.

This clonotype has a count of ten or more. This sequence joins TRBV5-1 and TRBJ1-2; 8 positions agree with TRBD1. Trimming removed 8 bases from V and 0 bases from J; junction bases left unmatched: 0. Germline CDR1 is SGHRS and CDR2 is YFSETQ. This CDR3 spans 12 amino acids. The CDR3 region is CARGQANYGYTF. In nucleotides, the CDR3 is TGCGCCAGGGGACAGGCTAACTATGGCTACACCTTC.

The chain joins TRBV28 to TRBJ2-7, with a tentative D call TRBD2 (6 bases). The germline CDR1 and CDR2 sequences are MDHEN and SYDVKM. CDR3 length: 13 amino acids. Trimming cost V 3 bases and J 5 bases, with 11 bases left between them. CDR3 coding DNA: TGTGCCAGCAGTTTCACCGGACTAAACGAGCAGTACTTC. Translated, it gives CASSFTGLNEQYF.

This clonotype occurred a few times. The J gene is TRBJ2-7, the V gene TRBV12-3 or TRBV12-4; D might be TRBD1 or TRBD2, each matching 5 bases. V lost 5 bases and J lost 7, with 15 bases in between. This CDR3 is built from 13 residues. In DNA form, the CDR3 reads TGTGCCAGCAGTACCGGGACGGCTCTGGAGCAGTACTTC. Its protein product is CASSTGTALEQYF.